This passage covers 14 T cell receptor beta chains from one sample sequenced in a study of T cells after yellow fever vaccination. Each CDR3 protein is one row after TCRdb ran MiXCR on the 5' RACE reads. This sample has just under 600,000 distinct CDR3 sequences, with roughly 12% found just once. This sample comprised PBMCs, obtained on the day of the yellow fever booster vaccination. Receptors originate from a man younger than 45 who received the YFV17D yellow fever vaccine.

The chain is built from TRBV5-5 and TRBJ2-7, with 12 bases identical to TRBD2. The CDR3 is made up of 17 amino acids. V gave up 3 bases and J gave up 5 bases; unmatched junction bases: 12. Germline V gene lookup returns CDR1 SGHKS and CDR2 YYEKEE (reference sequence). The CDR3 protein is CASSWPQTSGSWDEQYF. CDR3 DNA: TGTGCCAGCAGCTGGCCCCAGACTAGCGGGAGTTGGGACGAGCAGTACTTC.

J is TRBJ2-7 and V is TRBV5-4; tentatively, D is TRBD2 (6 bases). V dropped 5 bases and J dropped 2 bases, with 20 bases sitting between them. Per the germline V gene, CDR1 is SGHNT and CDR2 is YYREEE (reference sequence). This CDR3 spans 16 amino acids. Written as DNA, the CDR3 is TGTGCCAGCAGTCACCATCTAGGAGGGCGACCCTACGAGCAGTACTTC. Translation gives CASSHHLGGRPYEQYF. The full variable domain, rest sourced from reference TRBV5-4 and TRBJ2-7, is ETGVTQSPTHLIKTRGQQVTLRCSSQSGHNTVSWYQQALGQGPQFIFQYYREEENGRGNFPPRFSGLQFPNYSSELNVNALELDDSALYLCASSHHLGGRPYEQYFGPGTRLTVT.

This clonotype was counted only a few times. The rearrangement links TRBV5-6 to TRBJ1-6; possible D gene TRBD1, 5 bases. Looked up from germline, CDR1 is SGHDT and CDR2 is YYEEEE. The ends were cut back, 2 bases at V and 9 bases at J, with 15 bases in the middle. This CDR3 comprises 15 residues. CDR3 sequence (DNA): TGTGCCAGCAGCTTTTTCGAGACAGCGCTTTCACCCCTCCACTTT. The encoded protein is CASSFFETALSPLHF.

This clonotype was counted between two and nine times. The CDR3 protein is CASSYGIAGGETQYF. The CDR3 coding sequence is TGTGCCAGCAGTTACGGTATAGCGGGAGGTGAGACCCAGTACTTC. The rearrangement links TRBV6-5 to TRBJ2-5, with TRBD2 matching 10 bases. This CDR3 contains 15 residues. Trimming at V came to 2 bases and at J to 5 bases, leaving 5 bases not matched to a gene. Germline loops: CDR1 MNHEY, CDR2 SVGAGI.

The chain links TRBV3-1 to TRBJ1-2; D gene ambiguous. This CDR3 has 14 amino acids. Germline CDR1 LGHDT, CDR2 YNNKEL (reference sequence). V was pared by 1 base and J by 1 base, with 7 bases between. The CDR3 reads CASSQVAGNYGYTF. Here the CDR3 DNA reads TGTGCCAGCAGCCAAGTAGCGGGTAACTATGGCTACACCTTC.

The table lists this clonotype with a few counts. The CDR3 region has the DNA TGCAGCGTTTCCAGCGGGATGAGGGTTGAGCAGTTCTTC. Amino acids: CSVSSGMRVEQFF. This rearrangement joins TRBV29-1 to TRBJ2-1; 7 bases agree with TRBD2. Per germline, CDR1 SQVTM and CDR2 ANQGSEA. Germline trimming cut 5 bases from V and 9 bases from J; bases unmatched to any gene: 10. The CDR3 consists of 13 residues.

This clonotype was detected many times. The chain uses TRBV5-1 and TRBJ2-7; 9 bases fit TRBD1. Germline assignment: CDR1 SGHRS and CDR2 YFSETQ. CDR3 length equals 14 residues. J gave up 3 bases and V 4 bases, and 5 bases lay outside the gene matches. CDR3 sequence: CASSPGTGIYEQYF. Written as DNA, the CDR3 is TGCGCCAGCAGCCCCGGGACAGGGATCTACGAGCAGTACTTC.

This clonotype was seen many times. The chain employs TRBV18 and TRBJ2-5; a possible D gene is TRBD1 (6 bases). The germline V gene has CDR1 KGHSH and CDR2 LQKENI. The germline V and J ends were trimmed by 1 base and 5 bases, with 8 bases remaining between them. The CDR3 has 13 residues. The CDR3: CASSPRGRETQYF. The CDR3 region has the DNA TGTGCCAGCTCACCACGGGGGCGTGAGACCCAGTACTTC.

This sequence joins TRBV20-1 and TRBJ1-2; D is unresolved. V shed 3 bases and J shed 4 bases, with 9 bases lying between them. Germline values: CDR1 DFQATT, CDR2 SNEGSKA (reference sequence). The CDR3 is made up of 12 amino acids. The CDR3 protein is CSASPRFYGYTF. DNA of the CDR3: TGCAGTGCTAGTCCCCGCTTCTATGGCTACACCTTC.

The chain employs TRBV6-1 and TRBJ2-1; 7 bases align to TRBD1. Germline loops: CDR1 MNHNS, CDR2 SASEGT. V lost 7 bases, J lost 5 bases, and 11 bases stayed unmatched. This CDR3 is 15 amino acids long. The CDR3 DNA is TGTGCCAGCATGATCACTTGGACAGGAAACAATGAGCAGTTCTTC. Protein sequence: CASMITWTGNNEQFF.

The genes are TRBV18 and TRBJ2-6; D call uncertain. The germline V and J ends were trimmed by 0 bases and 0 bases, with 6 bases remaining between them. This CDR3 spans 16 amino acids. Germline V gene data show CDR1 as KGHSH and CDR2 as LQKENI. Here the CDR3 reads CASSPPAVSGANVLTF. The CDR3 DNA is TGTGCCAGCTCACCACCGGCTGTCTCTGGGGCCAACGTCCTGACTTTC. The full variable domain, rest sourced from reference TRBV18 and TRBJ2-6, is NAGVMQNPRHLVRRRGQEARLRCSPMKGHSHVYWYRQLPEEGLKFMVYLQKENIIDESGMPKERFSAEFPKEGPSILRIQQVVRGDSAAYFCASSPPAVSGANVLTFGAGSRLTVL.

The chain has TRBV6-5 and TRBJ2-3; TRBD1 matches 11 bases. Trimming took 5 bases from V and 0 from J; bases not matched to a gene: 7. This CDR3 comprises 17 residues. Germline values: CDR1 MNHEY, CDR2 SVGAGI. The CDR3 spells CASSPGQGAPSTDTQYF. The CDR3 DNA is TGTGCCAGCAGTCCCGGACAGGGGGCGCCTAGCACAGATACGCAGTATTTT.

There are a few counts of this clonotype. A junction boundary mismatches the germline segment, possibly from a read error. Written as DNA, the CDR3 is TGCAGTGCCCCCCCCGGTGGGGGGAACTCCCGCCCACTCTTC. This gives the protein CSAPPGGGNSRPLF. The chain combines TRBV20-1 with TRBJ2-7; weak D call: TRBD2 (6 bases). The CDR3 extends over 14 amino acids. Germline V gene data show CDR1 as DFQATT and CDR2 as SNEGSKA (reference sequence).

This clonotype occurred a few times. The V and J genes are TRBV27 and TRBJ2-5; no clear D. CDR3 length: 14 amino acids. The V end was cut by 5 bases, the J end by 1 base, with 11 bases between. Germline lookup yields CDR1 MNHEY and CDR2 SMNVEV (reference sequence). CDR3 DNA: TGTGCCAGCAGTCCCCCGCTCAGCCAAGAGACCCAGTACTTC. Protein: CASSPPLSQETQYF.